This T cell receptor beta chain came from a study of shared clonotypes between healthy human individuals. As for the study in general: Participating donors consisted of two women and a few men aged 18 to 49. Each donor's CD8 memory used one plate, CD8 naive two, each CD4 subset three.

In the case of this clone: No antigen is known for it.

This table comes from immunoSEQ multiplex PCR, and its TCRdb copy is limited to in-frame clones, with some not included. The sample carries about 510,000 clones, roughly 95% recorded once. This CDR3 is 15 amino acids long. Germline lookup yields CDR1 SGHTA and CDR2 FQGNSA. The junction had 12 bases not matched to a gene; V was cut back by 6 bases and J by 5 bases. General observations from the study: Four donors held about 5% of naive CD4 clonotypes in common.

This TCR derives from a woman aged 25 to 39 in good health. Sequencing was performed on naive CD4+ T cells sorted from blood. Sample subset: CD45RA+ positively selected. The chain uses TRBV7-2 and TRBJ2-5; 7 positions agree with TRBD2. The CDR3 loop reads CASSTNGLDRETQYF. CDR3 coding DNA: TGTGCCAGCAGTACCAACGGACTAGATCGTGAGACCCAGTACTTC.